These 14 T cell receptor beta chains originate from one sample sequenced in a study of cytotoxic CD8 clonotypes in ibrutinib-treated CLL. Repertoires were generated with immunoSEQ multiplex PCR, while TCRdb's copy carries only in-frame clones and drops some. The sample has 49,000 or so clones; more than 45% are singletons. This sample comprised PBMCs, obtained after 12 months of ibrutinib treatment. These receptors came from a human donor with chronic lymphocytic leukemia.

This sequence joins TRBV9 and TRBJ1-1; D perhaps matches TRBD1 (6 bases). V lost 3 bases and J 4 bases, leaving 13 bases between the germline ends. The CDR3 totals 14 residues. The germline gives CDR1 SGDLS, CDR2 YYNGEE. CDR3 coding DNA: TGTGCCAGCAGCGAGTTTACAGGGTCCACTGAAGCTTTCTTT. This translates into CASSEFTGSTEAFF.

The J gene is TRBJ2-1, the V gene TRBV7-6; 7 nucleotides match TRBD2. Germline V gene data show CDR1 as SGHVS and CDR2 as FNYEAQ. This CDR3 is 14 amino acids long. V gave up 3 bases and J gave up 6 bases; unmatched junction bases: 5. The CDR3 DNA sequence: TGTGCCAGCAGCTTGGCGGGAGCGAGCAATGAGCAGTTCTTC. Translated: CASSLAGASNEQFF.

The CDR3 DNA reads as TGTGCCAGCAGCCAAGATGGGACTAGCGGCACCTACAATGAGCAGTTCTTC. Protein: CASSQDGTSGTYNEQFF. The chain is built from TRBV4-2 and TRBJ2-1; TRBD2 matches at 11 bases. Germline-derived CDR1 and CDR2 are LGHNA and YNFKEQ. J was trimmed by 2 bases and V by 0 bases; bases with no gene match: 3. The CDR3 runs to 17 residues.

This chain uses TRBV6-6 with TRBJ2-7, with 9 nucleotides matching TRBD2. V lost 7 bases and J lost 0; bases outside the gene matches: 10. Germline CDR1 MNHNY, CDR2 SVGAGI (reference sequence). The CDR3 has 16 amino acids. CDR3 region: CASILNLAGPSYEQYF. The CDR3 DNA sequence: TGTGCCAGCATCCTAAACCTAGCGGGACCCTCCTACGAGCAGTACTTC.

The rearrangement uses TRBV5-4 and TRBJ2-1; no definite D call. CDR3 size: 13 residues. Germline CDR1 SGHNT, CDR2 YYREEE (reference sequence). Trimming removed 2 bases at V and 6 bases at J, with 9 bases between. The CDR3 DNA follows: TGTGCCAGCAGCTTACTACACGGCAATGAGCAGTTCTTC. It codes for CASSLLHGNEQFF.

The genes are TRBV6-6 and TRBJ2-7, with 11 bases aligning to TRBD2. The J segment lost 1 base and the V segment lost 6 bases, leaving 5 bases of the junction unmatched. The CDR3 is 15 amino acids. Germline-derived CDR1 and CDR2 are MNHNY and SVGAGI (reference sequence). CDR3 residues: CASRAGTSGSYEQYF. The CDR3 DNA reads TGTGCCAGCAGAGCCGGGACTAGCGGATCCTACGAGCAGTACTTC.

The chain is built from TRBV7-8 and TRBJ1-5, with 7 bases matching TRBD1. With 4 bases clipped from V and 4 bases from J, the junction kept 13 bases outside the gene matches. Germline V gene lookup returns CDR1 SGHVS and CDR2 FQNEAQ. The CDR3 extends over 17 amino acids. CDR3 nucleotides: TGTGCCAGCAGCTCCTCCGGCAGGGGGAGGTCTAATCAGCCCCAGCATTTT. Protein: CASSSSGRGRSNQPQHF.

The V gene is TRBV28, the J gene TRBJ1-5; D remains unclear. Trimming took 4 bases from V and 5 from J, leaving 3 bases between them. CDR1 is MDHEN and CDR2 is SYDVKM in the germline V gene. The CDR3 is 11 residues long. In DNA, the CDR3 is TGTGCCAGCAGTTCCTATCAGCCCCAGCATTTT. This gives the protein CASSSYQPQHF.

Only a few counts were recorded for this clone. V gene TRBV27 combines with J gene TRBJ1-5; 8 bases line up with TRBD1. V lost 6 bases, J lost 6 bases, and 4 bases stayed unmatched. Germline-derived CDR1 and CDR2 are MNHEY and SMNVEV (reference sequence). CDR3 length: 13 amino acids. CDR3 in amino acids: CASRGTGGQPQHF. The CDR3 nucleotides read TGTGCCAGCAGAGGAACAGGGGGTCAGCCCCAGCATTTT.

The chain uses TRBV11-2 and TRBJ2-7; tentatively, D is TRBD1 (6 bases). Germline V gene data show CDR1 as SGHAT and CDR2 as FQNNGV. Trimming stripped 0 bases from V and 7 bases from J, with 10 bases between. The CDR3 runs 13 residues. In nucleotides, the CDR3 is TGTGCCAGCAGCTTAGACAGGGGTTGGGAGCAGTACTTC. Protein sequence: CASSLDRGWEQYF.

This chain joins TRBV5-1 and TRBJ2-7, with TRBD1 matching over 9 bases. CDR1 and CDR2 (germline): SGHRS, YFSETQ. V shed 4 bases and J 2 bases; nucleotides not matched to a gene: 7. The CDR3 has 15 amino acids. CDR3 DNA sequence: TGCGCCAGCAGCCCGGGACAGGGCTTGGCCTACGAGCAGTACTTC. Translating it yields CASSPGQGLAYEQYF.

The CDR3 sequence is CASSSAGGEQFF. Here the CDR3 DNA reads TGTGCCAGCAGTTCAGCAGGGGGCGAGCAGTTCTTC. This sequence joins TRBV6-4 and TRBJ2-1, with 8 bases matching TRBD1. Per the germline V gene, CDR1 is MRHNA and CDR2 is SNTAGT. The CDR3 is 12 amino acids. The ends lost 5 bases at V and 10 bases at J; junction bases unmatched: 4.

The V gene is TRBV7-3, the J gene TRBJ1-2; 8 positions agree with TRBD1. CDR3 size: 14 residues. CDR1 and CDR2 (germline): SGHTA, FQGTGA. The trim removed 4 bases at V and 4 bases at J, leaving 5 bases unmatched. As DNA, the CDR3 is TGTGCCAGCAGCTCAGGGGGCGTCGGCTATGGCTACACCTTC. This sequence encodes CASSSGGVGYGYTF.

This rearrangement joins TRBV19 to TRBJ1-1; 7 bases are a match to TRBD1. V lost 11 bases to trimming and J lost 0 bases; unmatched junction nucleotides: 12. CDR1 is LNHDA and CDR2 is SQIVND in the germline V gene (reference sequence). The CDR3 has 15 residues. The CDR3, as DNA: TGTGCCCGCCTCGGGGACAGCTTGTTGAACACTGAAGCTTTCTTT. This sequence encodes CARLGDSLLNTEAFF.